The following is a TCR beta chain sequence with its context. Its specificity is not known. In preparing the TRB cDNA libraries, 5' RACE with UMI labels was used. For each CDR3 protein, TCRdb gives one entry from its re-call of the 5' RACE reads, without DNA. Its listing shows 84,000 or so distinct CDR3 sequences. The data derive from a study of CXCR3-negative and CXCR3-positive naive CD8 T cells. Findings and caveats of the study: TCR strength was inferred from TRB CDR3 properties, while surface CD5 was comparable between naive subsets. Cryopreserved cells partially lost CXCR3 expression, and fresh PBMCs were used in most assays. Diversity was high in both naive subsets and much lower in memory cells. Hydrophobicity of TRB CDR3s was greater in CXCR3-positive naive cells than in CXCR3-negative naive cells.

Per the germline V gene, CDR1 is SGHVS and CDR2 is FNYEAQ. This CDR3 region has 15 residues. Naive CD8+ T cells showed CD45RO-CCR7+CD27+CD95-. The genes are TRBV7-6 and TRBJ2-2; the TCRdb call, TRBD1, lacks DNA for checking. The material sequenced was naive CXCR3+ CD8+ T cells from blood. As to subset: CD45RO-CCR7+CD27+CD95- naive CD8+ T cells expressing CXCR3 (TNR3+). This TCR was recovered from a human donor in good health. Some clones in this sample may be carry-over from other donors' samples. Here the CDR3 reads CASSHDRGGTGELLF.